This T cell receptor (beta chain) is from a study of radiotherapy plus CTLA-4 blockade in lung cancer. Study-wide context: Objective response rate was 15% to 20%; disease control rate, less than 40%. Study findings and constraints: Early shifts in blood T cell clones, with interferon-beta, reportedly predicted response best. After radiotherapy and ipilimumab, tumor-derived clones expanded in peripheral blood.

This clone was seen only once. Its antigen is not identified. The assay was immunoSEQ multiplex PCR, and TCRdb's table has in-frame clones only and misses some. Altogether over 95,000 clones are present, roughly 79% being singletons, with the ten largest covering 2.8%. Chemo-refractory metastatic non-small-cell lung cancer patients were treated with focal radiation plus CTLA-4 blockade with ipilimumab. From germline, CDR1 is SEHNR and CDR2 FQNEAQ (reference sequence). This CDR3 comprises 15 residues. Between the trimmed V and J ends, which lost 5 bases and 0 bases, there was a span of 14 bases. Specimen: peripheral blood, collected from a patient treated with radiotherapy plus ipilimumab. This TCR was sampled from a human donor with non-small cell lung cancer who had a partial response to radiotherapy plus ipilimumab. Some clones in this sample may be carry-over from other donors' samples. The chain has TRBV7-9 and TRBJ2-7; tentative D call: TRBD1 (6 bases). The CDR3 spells CASSPRAGASYEQYF. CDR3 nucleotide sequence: TGTGCCAGCAGCCCTCGGGCAGGGGCCTCCTACGAGCAGTACTTC.